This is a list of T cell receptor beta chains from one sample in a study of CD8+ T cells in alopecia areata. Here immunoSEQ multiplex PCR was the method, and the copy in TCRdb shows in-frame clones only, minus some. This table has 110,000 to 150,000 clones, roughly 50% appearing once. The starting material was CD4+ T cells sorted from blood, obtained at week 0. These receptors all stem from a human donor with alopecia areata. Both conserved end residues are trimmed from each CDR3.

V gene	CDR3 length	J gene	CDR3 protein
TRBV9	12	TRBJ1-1	ASSVLTGDTEAF
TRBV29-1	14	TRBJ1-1	SVEDLTRREGTEAF
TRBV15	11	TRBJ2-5	ATSRGPQETQY
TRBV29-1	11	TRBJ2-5	SVEGDRGETQY
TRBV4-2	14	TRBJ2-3	ASSQDQGGRTDTQY
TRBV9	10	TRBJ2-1	ASSVTGTEQF
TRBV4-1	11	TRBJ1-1	ASKLGGLTEAF
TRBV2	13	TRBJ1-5	ASRGRSGGNQPQH
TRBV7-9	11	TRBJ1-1	ASSFGVHTEAF
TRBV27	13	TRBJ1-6	ASSLREGGNSPLH